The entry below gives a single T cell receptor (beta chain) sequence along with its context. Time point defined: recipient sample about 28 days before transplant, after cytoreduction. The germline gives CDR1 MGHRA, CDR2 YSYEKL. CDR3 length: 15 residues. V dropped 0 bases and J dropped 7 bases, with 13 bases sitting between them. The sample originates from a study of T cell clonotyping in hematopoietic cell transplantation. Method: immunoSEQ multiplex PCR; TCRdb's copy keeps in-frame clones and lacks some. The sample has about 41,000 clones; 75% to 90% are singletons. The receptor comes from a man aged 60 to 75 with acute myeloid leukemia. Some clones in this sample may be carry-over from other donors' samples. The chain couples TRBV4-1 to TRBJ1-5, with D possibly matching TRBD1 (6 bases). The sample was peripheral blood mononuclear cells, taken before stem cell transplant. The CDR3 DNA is TGCGCCAGCAGCCAAGAGAGGGGGAGCTGGCAGCCCCAGCATTTT. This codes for CASSQERGSWQPQHF.